These T cell receptor beta chains were read from a single sample in a study of cytomegalovirus exposure and HLA in healthy donors. The table came from immunoSEQ multiplex PCR; TCRdb's copy has only in-frame clones and leaves some out. Found here are about 99,000 clones, around 67% of them singletons; the top ten hold roughly 3.4%. The source material was PBMCs. Source of these receptors: a woman aged 50 to 60 in good health and CMV-seronegative. The CDR3 runs from the conserved cysteine through the conserved F or W. The D gene is left open where the match is weak. A clone size is listed for some rows: how often the clone was seen (once, few, many), or a class if it is expanded.

J: TRBJ1-2; V: TRBV12-5; length: 14; size: NA; D: TRBD1; CDR3: CASGWGDRFYGYTF; DNA: TGTGCTAGTGGATGGGGGGACAGGTTCTATGGCTACACCTTC
J: TRBJ2-5; V: TRBV7-7; length: 14; size: NA; D: NA; CDR3: CASSQGGVTETQYF; DNA: TGTGCTAGCAGCCAAGGGGGGGTGACGGAGACCCAGTACTTC
J: TRBJ2-7; V: TRBV2; length: 13; size: NA; D: TRBD1; CDR3: CASGTGGFYEQYF; DNA: TGTGCCAGCGGGACAGGGGGCTTCTACGAGCAGTACTTC
J: TRBJ1-5; V: TRBV19; length: 16; size: few; D: TRBD1; CDR3: CASMGPAQGVNQPQHF; DNA: TGTGCCAGTATGGGACCCGCTCAGGGGGTGAATCAGCCCCAGCATTTT
J: TRBJ2-1; V: TRBV2; length: 14; size: few; D: TRBD2; CDR3: CASSGLAPLGEQFF; DNA: TGTGCCAGCAGTGGACTAGCGCCATTAGGTGAGCAGTTCTTC
J: TRBJ2-7; V: TRBV11-3; length: 12; size: NA; D: TRBD1; CDR3: CASSLKGTGKYF; DNA: TGTGCCAGCAGCTTAAAAGGGACAGGGAAGTACTTC
J: TRBJ1-1; V: TRBV2; length: 13; size: NA; D: TRBD1; CDR3: CASRRTGGTEAFF; DNA: TGTGCCAGCAGGAGAACAGGGGGGACTGAAGCTTTCTTT
J: TRBJ2-5; V: TRBV28; length: 14; size: NA; D: NA; CDR3: CASSRGTFQETQYF; DNA: TGTGCCAGCAGTCGCGGGACTTTTCAAGAGACCCAGTACTTC
J: TRBJ2-1; V: TRBV11-2; length: 13; size: NA; D: NA; CDR3: CASSVGVSNEQFF; DNA: TGTGCCAGCAGTGTCGGGGTTAGCAATGAGCAGTTCTTC
J: TRBJ1-1; V: TRBV7-2; length: 14; size: NA; D: NA; CDR3: CASSLGTMNTEAFF; DNA: TGTGCCAGCAGCTTAGGGACAATGAACACTGAAGCTTTCTTT
J: TRBJ2-7; V: TRBV19; length: 15; size: NA; D: TRBD1; CDR3: CASREDRGLAYEQYF; DNA: TGTGCCAGTAGGGAGGACAGGGGCCTTGCCTACGAGCAGTACTTC
J: TRBJ2-1; V: TRBV5-1; length: 15; size: NA; D: TRBD2; CDR3: CASSPSAGDVYEQFF; DNA: TGCGCCAGCAGCCCCTCAGCGGGAGATGTCTATGAGCAGTTCTTC
J: TRBJ2-1; V: TRBV15; length: 16; size: few; D: TRBD2; CDR3: CATSSGGTSGIGEQFF; DNA: TGTGCCACCAGCAGTGGAGGGACTAGCGGGATTGGGGAGCAGTTCTTC
J: TRBJ1-5; V: TRBV27; length: 14; size: NA; D: NA; CDR3: CASSLIGGNQPQHF; DNA: TGTGCCAGCAGTTTAATCGGGGGGAATCAGCCCCAGCATTTT
J: TRBJ1-2; V: TRBV28; length: 12; size: NA; D: NA; CDR3: CASSTTGSGYTF; DNA: TGTGCCAGCAGTACAACAGGGAGCGGCTACACCTTC
J: TRBJ2-3; V: TRBV5-1; length: 15; size: few; D: NA; CDR3: CASSLDRVGTDTQYF; DNA: TGCGCCAGCAGCTTGGACAGGGTCGGCACAGATACGCAGTATTTT
J: TRBJ2-1; V: TRBV7-9; length: 15; size: NA; D: TRBD2; CDR3: CASSQAGTSGNEQFF; DNA: TGTGCCAGCAGCCAGGCGGGGACTAGCGGCAATGAGCAGTTCTTC
J: TRBJ2-5; V: TRBV7-6; length: 14; size: NA; D: NA; CDR3: CASSSSTGWETQYF; DNA: TGTGCCAGCAGCTCCTCGACAGGCTGGGAGACCCAGTACTTC
J: TRBJ1-3; V: TRBV18; length: 16; size: few; D: NA; CDR3: CASSPGQRLSGNTIYF; DNA: TGTGCCAGCTCACCCGGACAGCGCCTCTCTGGAAACACCATATATTTT
J: TRBJ1-2; V: TRBV18; length: 15; size: NA; D: NA; CDR3: CASSPSSRGNYGYTF; DNA: TGTGCCAGCTCACCAAGCAGCAGGGGCAACTATGGCTACACCTTC
J: TRBJ2-7; V: TRBV6-5; length: 15; size: NA; D: TRBD2; CDR3: CASSPLGGSSYEQYF; DNA: TGTGCCAGCAGTCCCTTGGGGGGGAGCTCCTACGAGCAGTACTTC
J: TRBJ2-7; V: TRBV6-1; length: 14; size: NA; D: NA; CDR3: CASSEIQGPYEQYF; DNA: TGTGCCAGCAGTGAAATCCAGGGGCCCTACGAGCAGTACTTC
J: TRBJ2-7; V: TRBV18; length: 13; size: NA; D: NA; CDR3: CASSPPDRSEQYF; DNA: TGTGCCAGCTCACCCCCCGACAGGTCCGAGCAGTACTTC
J: TRBJ1-3; V: TRBV7-8; length: 16; size: NA; D: NA; CDR3: CASSEDRLGLGNTIYF; DNA: TGTGCCAGCAGCGAGGACAGATTGGGGCTTGGAAACACCATATATTTT
J: TRBJ2-3; V: TRBV13; length: 17; size: many; D: NA; CDR3: CASSLGRGAGSTDTQYF; DNA: TGTGCCAGCAGCTTAGGACGGGGGGCCGGAAGCACAGATACGCAGTATTTT
J: TRBJ2-3; V: TRBV5-1; length: 16; size: NA; D: NA; CDR3: CASSLGRTPSTDTQYF; DNA: TGCGCCAGCAGCTTGGGACGGACTCCTAGCACAGATACGCAGTATTTT
J: TRBJ2-2; V: TRBV7-6; length: 16; size: once; D: NA; CDR3: CASSLSSGFNTGELFF; DNA: TGTGCCAGCAGCTTATCATCCGGGTTTAACACCGGGGAGCTGTTTTTT